This TCR beta chain was recovered during a study of cytomegalovirus exposure and HLA in healthy donors. Study summary: Genotyping of 398 donors showed that 65% to 90% belonged to the Caucasian-associated ancestry cluster.

Study results and caveats: Most of the TCR beta V segments (in an earlier analysis) were productive either about 87% or about 30% of the time. Upon later analysis, TCR association rates were observed to vary by HLA locus, being highest for DRB1 and lowest for HLA-C.

Trimming cost V 5 bases and J 8 bases; bases outside gene matches: 18. This CDR3 is 18 amino acids long. Germline CDR1 and CDR2: MDHEN and SYDVKM. As concerns this clone: Its antigen is not identified.

60 Vbeta and 13 Jbeta primers were used in PCR. Produced via immunoSEQ multiplex PCR; TCRdb's table is partial and in-frame only. The sample yields around 170,000 clones, 81% seen once. This TCR was recovered from a man aged 45-60 years in good health and CMV-seropositive. The rearrangement uses TRBV28 and TRBJ2-2; TRBD1 agrees at 9 bases. Sequencing was performed on PBMCs. The DNA for the CDR3 is TGTGCCAGCAGTGCTTACACACACGGACAGGGGCAGACTGGGGAGCTGTTTTTT. It yields the protein CASSAYTHGQGQTGELFF.